These 20 T cell receptor beta chains share one sample of origin, sequenced in a study of beta chain features in type 1 diabetes. What was sequenced were expressed TCRB transcripts, since all of the isolated RNA had been reverse transcribed. Profiled with immunoSEQ multiplex PCR; TCRdb holds only in-frame clones, not every one. Of around 300,000 clones detected, more than 9.5% appear once; the ten largest clones hold 0.015%. The sequenced sample was naive CD4+ T cells from blood. The receptors here all came from a woman in her twenties or thirties in good health.

This clone has a handful of counts. The chain uses TRBV28 and TRBJ1-5, with a possible D match to TRBD1 (6 bases). With 6 bases removed from V and 3 bases from J, the gap between germline ends came to 15 bases. There are 15 residues in the CDR3. CDR1 is MDHEN, CDR2 SYDVKM, per germline. The CDR3 DNA follows: TGTGCCAGCAGGCCACAGGGTCGCCTCAATCAGCCCCAGCATTTT. It codes for CASRPQGRLNQPQHF.

The V call is TRBV9, the J call TRBJ1-1; possible D gene TRBD1, 6 bases. The CDR3 is made up of 13 amino acids. Germline V gives CDR1 SGDLS, CDR2 YYNGEE. Trimming pared 2 bases from V and 1 base from J, leaving 6 bases between. CDR3 DNA sequence: TGTGCCAGCAGCGTGACAGGGAACACTGAAGCTTTCTTT. Its translation: CASSVTGNTEAFF.

This clone was counted between two and nine times. The rearrangement links TRBV7-2 to TRBJ2-5; 7 nucleotides align to TRBD1. After removal of 6 bases from V and 3 bases from J, the junction contained 7 bases not matched to a gene. Germline CDR1 is SGHTA and CDR2 is FQGNSA. CDR3 length: 14 residues. This CDR3 reads CASSSGTVKETQYF. The CDR3 nucleotides are TGTGCCAGCAGTTCCGGGACAGTGAAAGAGACCCAGTACTTC.

The sample holds a few counts of this clone. The chain combines TRBV29-1 with TRBJ2-3; 9 bases agree with TRBD2. After removal of 1 base from V and 5 bases from J, the junction contained 13 bases not matched to a gene. The CDR3 consists of 17 residues. The V gene's germline CDR1 is SQVTM and CDR2 ANQGSEA. The CDR3 coding sequence is TGCAGCGTTGAAGGCGGGGGGGGACCACTAGGTAGAGATACGCAGTATTTT. This encodes CSVEGGGGPLGRDTQYF.

This clone was counted between two and nine times. V is TRBV18 and J is TRBJ2-5; 7 bases map to TRBD1. The CDR3 spans 16 residues. Germline CDR1 reads KGHSH; CDR2 reads LQKENI. J gave up 0 bases and V 1 base, and 5 bases lay outside the gene matches. The CDR3 region is CASSPRDSRYQETQYF. The CDR3 DNA is TGTGCCAGCTCACCACGGGACAGTCGGTACCAAGAGACCCAGTACTTC.

There are a few counts of this clone. The rearrangement uses TRBV30 and TRBJ2-2, with D maybe TRBD2 (5 bases). Trimming removed 3 bases at V and 7 bases at J, with 18 bases between. The germline V gene has CDR1 GTSNPN and CDR2 SVGIG (reference sequence). This CDR3 has 15 amino acids. CDR3 in amino acids: CAWSPYSRSGGELFF. The CDR3 coding sequence is TGTGCCTGGAGCCCCTACAGTCGAAGCGGCGGGGAGCTGTTTTTT.

The chain links TRBV28 to TRBJ2-7; TRBD2 matches 7 bases. This CDR3 is 13 amino acids long. Germline trimming cut 8 bases from V and 12 bases from J; bases unmatched to any gene: 16. CDR1 and CDR2 (germline): MDHEN, SYDVKM. In nucleotides, the CDR3 is TGTGCCAGCCAAACCTTGGGGCGGGAGTCCCCGTACTTC. Translated: CASQTLGRESPYF.

The rearrangement links TRBV4-3 to TRBJ2-7; TRBD2 matches 11 bases. CDR3 length: 15 residues. Germline loops: CDR1 LGHNA, CDR2 YSLEER. The ends lost 3 bases at V and 3 bases at J; junction bases unmatched: 4. CDR3 DNA sequence: TGCGCCAGCAGCCACGGACTAGCGGGCTTCTACGAGCAGTACTTC. It translates to CASSHGLAGFYEQYF.

The chain is built from TRBV21-1 and TRBJ1-4; the D segment call TRBD1 is taken from the table without a DNA check. TRBV21-1 is classified as a pseudogene. CDR3 length: 14 residues. The CDR3 coding sequence is TGTGCCAGCATCTGGACAGGGCAGAATGAAAAACTGTTTTTT. This codes for CASIWTGQNEKLFF.

This chain links TRBV21-1 with TRBJ1-2; the table's D call of TRBD1 was not tested on the DNA. TRBV21-1 is a listed pseudogene. This CDR3 is 16 amino acids long. CDR3 sequence (DNA): TGTGCCAGCAGCAGGAATACCGGGACACACCTCTATGGCTACACCTTC. This gives the protein CASSRNTGTHLYGYTF.

A note on this clone: Other DNA sequences in the same sample also yield this CDR3. The chain has TRBV7-9 and TRBJ2-1; unclear D gene. Germline CDR1 and CDR2: SEHNR and FQNEAQ (reference sequence). The CDR3 totals 10 residues. Trimming took off 6 bases at V and 7 bases at J, with 4 bases between the two ends. CDR3 amino acids: CASSSNEQFF. The DNA of the CDR3 is TGTGCCAGCAGTTCGAATGAGCAGTTCTTC.

This sequence joins TRBV7-8 and TRBJ2-2, with TRBD2 matching 13 bases. The CDR3 runs 16 residues. Germline loops: CDR1 SGHVS, CDR2 FQNEAQ. J lost 6 bases, V lost 5 bases, and 6 bases had no gene match. The CDR3 here is CASSPPGLAGSGELFF. CDR3 DNA sequence: TGTGCCAGCAGCCCCCCGGGACTAGCGGGATCCGGGGAGCTGTTTTTT.

This clone appeared a few times. This chain connects TRBV11-1 to TRBJ2-6; 9 bases are shared with TRBD1. Germline CDR1 SGHAT, CDR2 FQDESV (reference sequence). With 5 bases clipped from V and 2 bases from J, the junction kept 4 bases outside the gene matches. This CDR3 has 16 amino acids. CDR3 nucleotide sequence: TGTGCCAGCAGCGAACAGGGGGCGCCTGGGGCCAACGTCCTGACTTTC. Amino acid sequence: CASSEQGAPGANVLTF. Combining the CDR3 with reference TRBV11-1 and TRBJ2-6 gives the whole variable domain EAEVAQSPRYKITEKSQAVAFWCDPISGHATLYWYRQILGQGPELLVQFQDESVVDDSQLPKDRFSAERLKGVDSTLKIQPAELGDSAMYLCASSEQGAPGANVLTFGAGSRLTVL.

This chain joins TRBV27 and TRBJ1-4; TRBD1 is a possible D gene (6 bases). The CDR3 loop spans 15 amino acids. Germline lookup yields CDR1 MNHEY and CDR2 SMNVEV (reference sequence). V lost 0 bases to trimming and J lost 2 bases, with 7 bases between them. This CDR3 is CASSLSQGTNEKLFF. In DNA form, the CDR3 reads TGTGCCAGCAGTTTATCCCAGGGGACTAATGAAAAACTGTTTTTT. The variable domain in full, completed from reference TRBV27 and TRBJ1-4, reads EAQVTQNPRYLITVTGKKLTVTCSQNMNHEYMSWYRQDPGLGLRQIYYSMNVEVTDKGDVPEGYKVSRKEKRNFPLILESPSPNQTSLYFCASSLSQGTNEKLFFGSGTQLSVL.

The chain has TRBV29-1 and TRBJ1-3; TRBD1 is a possible D gene (6 bases). V gave up 6 bases and J gave up 0 bases, with 18 bases separating them. CDR3 size: 16 residues. The germline gives CDR1 SQVTM, CDR2 ANQGSEA. The CDR3 is CSVASIGQSSGNTIYF. The CDR3 DNA follows: TGCAGCGTCGCCTCCATTGGACAGTCCTCTGGAAACACCATATATTTT.

This clone was counted only a few times. This sequence joins TRBV4-2 and TRBJ2-5; D unclear. The CDR3 covers 14 residues. Trimming took 1 base from V and 4 from J, leaving 10 bases between them. Per the germline V gene, CDR1 is LGHNA and CDR2 is YNFKEQ. The CDR3 coding sequence is TGTGCCAGCAGCCAAGTAAGCGACCCAGAGACCCAGTACTTC. It is translated as CASSQVSDPETQYF.

This clone was seen at least ten times. The chain joins TRBV7-2 to TRBJ2-3; D ambiguous. V was shortened by 1 base and J by 4 bases, with 6 bases between the two germline ends. CDR3 length equals 13 residues. Looked up from germline, CDR1 is SGHTA and CDR2 is FQGNSA. This CDR3 reads CASSLEWPDTQYF. CDR3 sequence (DNA): TGTGCCAGCAGCTTAGAGTGGCCAGATACGCAGTATTTT.

The sample holds a few counts of this clone. The chain recombines TRBV7-6 with TRBJ2-1; D is possibly TRBD2 (6 bases). This CDR3 region has 15 residues. V lost 2 bases to trimming and J lost 10 bases, with 18 bases between them. Germline CDR1 is SGHVS and CDR2 is FNYEAQ. CDR3 in DNA: TGTGCCAGCAGCTTAAGTAATTCACTAGCAGACGAGCAGTTCTTC. It specifies CASSLSNSLADEQFF. The whole variable domain, remainder taken from reference TRBV7-6 and TRBJ2-1, is GAGVSQSPRYKVTKRGQDVALRCDPISGHVSLYWYRQALGQGPEFLTYFNYEAQQDKSGLPNDRFSAERPEGSISTLTIQRTEQRDSAMYRCASSLSNSLADEQFFGPGTRLTVL.

This clone was counted a few times. The rearrangement joins TRBV18 to TRBJ1-2, with a possible D match to TRBD1 (5 bases). The CDR3 consists of 14 residues. The V gene's germline CDR1 is KGHSH and CDR2 LQKENI. Trimming left V 2 bases short and J 8 bases short, with 15 bases between. CDR3 bases: TGTGCCAGCTCACCATTAGCAGGGTTTGACGGCTACACCTTC. As protein: CASSPLAGFDGYTF.

This clone showed up just a few times. V usage is TRBV7-9 and J usage is TRBJ2-7; 10 bases line up with TRBD1. CDR1 and CDR2 from the germline V gene are SEHNR and FQNEAQ (reference sequence). This CDR3 comprises 15 residues. With V trimmed by 5 bases and J by 4 bases, 8 bases remained unmatched. The CDR3 is CASSPPGQGKYEQYF. The CDR3 coding sequence is TGTGCCAGCAGCCCCCCGGGACAGGGGAAATACGAGCAGTACTTC.